The clone carrying this T cell receptor beta chain was detected only a few times. This record comes from a study of regulatory T cells in long-lasting Graves disease. Time point: newly diagnosed GD, antithyroid drugs for less than 3 months. PBMCs were the source of the RNA used for TCR sequencing. The CDR3 has 15 residues. V was trimmed by 10 bases and J by 5 bases, leaving 23 bases between them. Germline-derived CDR1 and CDR2 are MDHEN and SYDVKM. Arm-PCR with iRepertoire HTBI primers amplified the CDR3 regions for these TCR beta libraries. TCRdb called the multiplex PCR reads again in MiXCR, with one record for every CDR3 protein. The sample includes hundreds of thousands of distinct CDR3 sequences, about 16% seen only once; the top ten take around 10%. This same sample was also part of a study on T cells in Graves' hyperthyroidism and ophthalmopathy.

V and J are TRBV28 and TRBJ1-2; weak D call: TRBD1 (5 bases). Sequences were derived from peripheral blood mononuclear cells (PBMCs), sampled at new diagnosis, from a patient treated with antithyroid drugs. The sequence came from a woman aged 25 to 39 with Graves disease. The CDR3, as DNA: TGTGCCATCCCAGCCGGGACTTCGGTTGCGTATGGCTACACCTTC. Translated: CAIPAGTSVAYGYTF.